This section outlines one TCR beta chain sequence together with its context. The data were obtained in a study of blood T cell repertoires in COVID-19. Study-level information: PBMCs, B-cell-depleted T cells, or T cells provided the cDNA or gDNA that made up the material.

The germline V gene encodes CDR1 LNHDA and CDR2 SQIVND (reference sequence). The CDR3 covers 13 residues. The ends lost 6 bases at V and 5 bases at J; junction bases unmatched: 3. Only in-frame clones appear in the TCRdb table, and some are missing; sequencing was by immunoSEQ multiplex PCR. The sample holds tens of thousands of clones, around 91% seen once. The sample was peripheral blood. This clonotype was obtained from a human donor in a cohort sampled during active COVID-19. The chain couples TRBV19 to TRBJ2-7; 11 positions agree with TRBD2. The CDR3 spells CASRPGLADEQYF. DNA for the CDR3: TGTGCCAGTAGGCCGGGACTAGCGGACGAGCAGTACTTC.